This entry lists 15 T cell receptor beta chains sequenced from one sample in a study of technical replicates of blood from a handful of donors. Assay: immunoSEQ multiplex PCR; the TCRdb copy retains only in-frame clones and omits some. The sample holds tens of thousands of clones, roughly 92% seen once. Sequencing was performed on T cells isolated from PBMCs. All receptors derive from a human donor in good health.

V usage is TRBV27 and J usage is TRBJ2-1; a weak D match, TRBD2 (6 bases). The V gene's germline CDR1 is MNHEY and CDR2 SMNVEV (reference sequence). The CDR3 consists of 14 residues. V lost 2 bases to trimming and J lost 7 bases, with 12 bases between them. CDR3 bases: TGTGCCAGCAGTTTAGCGGGGATTGGTAATGAGCAGTTCTTC. Protein: CASSLAGIGNEQFF.

The chain combines TRBV7-6 with TRBJ2-7; D not resolved. Germline CDR1 is SGHVS and CDR2 is FNYEAQ. The CDR3 contains 11 residues. Trimming removed 4 bases at V and 7 bases at J, with 8 bases between. The CDR3: CASSSGWEQYF. DNA for the CDR3: TGTGCCAGCAGCTCAGGATGGGAGCAGTACTTC.

J is TRBJ1-2 and V is TRBV19; a weak D match, TRBD1 (6 bases). Trimming stripped 5 bases from V and 4 bases from J, with 11 bases between. This CDR3 has 13 residues. CDR1 and CDR2 (germline): LNHDA, SQIVND (reference sequence). CDR3 protein: CASSLGTPYGYTF. DNA for the CDR3: TGTGCCAGTAGTTTAGGGACACCCTATGGCTACACCTTC.

This sequence joins TRBV10-3 and TRBJ1-2; D is possibly TRBD1 (6 bases). Trimming removed 2 bases from V and 4 bases from J, with 14 bases in between. CDR1 is ENHRY and CDR2 is SYGVKD in the germline V gene. The CDR3 contains 15 residues. The CDR3 DNA follows: TGTGCCATCAGTGAGGGTTACCGGGACATCTATGGCTACACCTTC. This gives the protein CAISEGYRDIYGYTF.

The chain links TRBV6-1 to TRBJ1-2; TRBD1 might be the D (6 bases). CDR1 MNHNS and CDR2 SASEGT come from the germline V gene. V lost 8 bases, J lost 10 bases, and 11 bases lay in between. The CDR3 has 10 residues. The DNA for the CDR3 is TGTGCCAGCGGGACAACAGTCTACACCTTC. Protein: CASGTTVYTF.

On this clone itself: At the DNA level, this CDR3 is encoded by other sequences in the same sample as well. The chain has TRBV27 and TRBJ1-5; D is possibly TRBD1 (6 bases). The CDR3 has 14 residues. CDR1 and CDR2 from the germline V gene are MNHEY and SMNVEV (reference sequence). V lost 3 bases and J 1 base, leaving 7 bases between the germline ends. In DNA form, the CDR3 reads TGTGCCAGCAGTTTCACAGGGAGCAATCAGCCCCAGCATTTT. It codes for CASSFTGSNQPQHF.

On this clone: The junction departs from the called germline gene at one end, perhaps through a read error. The chain uses TRBV7-7 and TRBJ2-1; possible D gene TRBD1, 5 bases. This CDR3 has 14 amino acids. Germline V CDR1 and CDR2: SSHAT, FNYEAQ (reference sequence). The CDR3 nucleotides read TGTGCTAGCAGCTTAACGACAGATCACAATGAGCAGTTCTTC. It encodes CASSLTTDHNEQFF.

This sequence joins TRBV4-1 and TRBJ2-7; TRBD1 agrees at 8 bases. Trimming removed 0 bases from V and 4 bases from J; junction bases left unmatched: 8. The CDR3 length is 16 residues. Germline CDR1 MGHRA, CDR2 YSYEKL. The CDR3 region has the DNA TGCGCCAGCAGCCAAGACTCCGGGACAGGCCAATACGAGCAGTACTTC. Translating it yields CASSQDSGTGQYEQYF.

The chain couples TRBV6-5 to TRBJ2-3; 7 bases fit TRBD1. Germline V gene data show CDR1 as MNHEY and CDR2 as SVGAGI. This CDR3 region has 14 residues. J was trimmed by 5 bases and V by 0 bases; bases with no gene match: 2. The CDR3 spells CASSYSGDRDTQYF. The CDR3, as DNA: TGTGCCAGCAGTTACTCGGGGGACAGAGATACGCAGTATTTT.

CDR3 amino acids: CASSSTGPTQHF. The CDR3 DNA follows: TGTGCCAGCAGTTCTACAGGGCCCACCCAGCATTTT. The chain couples TRBV6-6 to TRBJ1-5, with D maybe TRBD1 (6 bases). Germline CDR1 and CDR2: MNHNY and SVGAGI (reference sequence). The CDR3 loop spans 12 amino acids. V lost 4 bases and J 11 bases, leaving 12 bases between the germline ends.

The chain uses TRBV7-8 and TRBJ1-1, with unresolved D. The CDR3 spans 15 residues. Germline lookup yields CDR1 SGHVS and CDR2 FQNEAQ. Between the trimmed V and J ends, which lost 5 bases and 4 bases, there was a span of 17 bases. Here the CDR3 reads CASSPRASRSTEAFF. CDR3 sequence (DNA): TGTGCCAGCAGCCCGCGGGCTTCCAGAAGCACTGAAGCTTTCTTT.

J is TRBJ1-1 and V is TRBV19, with 7 positions matching TRBD1. Germline loops: CDR1 LNHDA, CDR2 SQIVND (reference sequence). V shed 2 bases, J shed 1 base, and the junction held 4 bases outside the gene matches. CDR3 length equals 15 residues. CDR3 coding DNA: TGTGCCAGTAGTATAACAGGGGTGGAGAACACTGAAGCTTTCTTT. Translating gives CASSITGVENTEAFF.

CDR3 bases: TGCGCCAGCACAGAAGACACTGAAGCTTTCTTT. Translation: CASTEDTEAFF. The chain uses TRBV10-2 and TRBJ1-1, with unresolved D. V was shortened by 7 bases and J by 3 bases, with 6 bases between the two germline ends. CDR3 length equals 11 residues. The V gene's germline CDR1 is WSHSY and CDR2 SAAADI.

The chain couples TRBV4-2 to TRBJ2-1; D gene uncertain. With 0 bases removed from V and 8 bases from J, the gap between germline ends came to 14 bases. The CDR3 covers 15 residues. CDR1 LGHNA and CDR2 YNFKEQ come from the germline V gene. CDR3 amino acids: CASSQDSASAYEQFF. In DNA, the CDR3 is TGTGCCAGCAGCCAAGATTCAGCTAGTGCCTATGAGCAGTTCTTC.

The V call is TRBV16, the J call TRBJ1-4; D possibly corresponds to TRBD1 (5 bases). Deletions cut 0 bases from V and 6 bases from J, with 14 bases between. The germline V gene encodes CDR1 KGHSY and CDR2 FQNENV. The CDR3 is 16 residues long. CDR3 DNA sequence: TGTGCCAGCAGCCAATCCTACGACAGTAACTATGAAAAACTGTTTTTT. Its protein is CASSQSYDSNYEKLFF.